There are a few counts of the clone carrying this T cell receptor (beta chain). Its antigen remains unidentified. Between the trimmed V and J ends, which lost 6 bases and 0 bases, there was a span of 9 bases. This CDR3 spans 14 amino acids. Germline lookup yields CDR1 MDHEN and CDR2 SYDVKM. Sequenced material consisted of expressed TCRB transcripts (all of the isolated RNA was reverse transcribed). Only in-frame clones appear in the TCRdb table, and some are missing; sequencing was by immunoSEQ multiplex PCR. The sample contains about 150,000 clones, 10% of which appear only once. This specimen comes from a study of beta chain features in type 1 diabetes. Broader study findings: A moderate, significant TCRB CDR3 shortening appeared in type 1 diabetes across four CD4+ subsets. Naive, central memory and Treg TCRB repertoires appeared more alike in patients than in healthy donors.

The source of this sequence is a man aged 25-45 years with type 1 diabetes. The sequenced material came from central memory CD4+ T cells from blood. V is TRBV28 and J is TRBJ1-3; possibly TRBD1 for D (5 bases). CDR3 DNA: TGTGCCAGCAGCGCCAGGGCCTCTGGAAACACCATATATTTT. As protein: CASSARASGNTIYF.